The next 14 T cell receptor beta chains were all read from a single sample in a study of T-cell reconstitution after alpha-beta-depleted transplantation in children. Unique molecular identifiers were incorporated into the prepared TCRbeta library. TCRdb re-derived calls from the PCR reads in MiXCR, one entry per CDR3 protein. This table holds 350,000 to 400,000 distinct CDR3 sequences, 20% found once. Sequencing was performed on PBMCs from the stem cell graft donor, taken from the stem cell graft. The receptors originated from a human donor who donated a stem cell graft to a child with acute myeloid leukemia.

There are many counts of this clonotype. The chain uses TRBV20-1 and TRBJ2-7, with D hard to call. The CDR3 has 11 residues. CDR1 is DFQATT, CDR2 SNEGSKA, per germline (reference sequence). The ends were cut back, 1 base at V and 7 bases at J, with 8 bases in the middle. The CDR3 bases are TGCAGTGCTAGAGGCTCCGGGGAGCAGTACTTC. This gives the protein CSARGSGEQYF.

This clonotype has just a few counts. The chain links TRBV7-3 to TRBJ2-3, with 9 nucleotides matching TRBD2. Germline V gives CDR1 SGHTA, CDR2 FQGTGA. The V gene end was trimmed by 5 bases and the J gene end by 2 bases; junction bases not matched to a gene: 5. The CDR3 totals 15 residues. The CDR3 coding sequence is TGTGCCAGCAGCCGGACTAGCGTTTTCACAGATACGCAGTATTTT. This gives the protein CASSRTSVFTDTQYF.

The table lists this clonotype with a few counts. CDR3 coding DNA: TGTGCCAGCAGTTACTTGTCTACCCACCCGTCCTACAATGAGCAGTTCTTC. Its translation is CASSYLSTHPSYNEQFF. The chain is built from TRBV6-5 and TRBJ2-1; no clear D gene. The V gene's germline CDR1 is MNHEY and CDR2 SVGAGI. This CDR3 contains 17 residues. The V and J ends lost 1 base and 1 base respectively, with 14 bases between them.

This clonotype has only a few counts. This chain joins TRBV5-5 and TRBJ1-5; a possible D gene is TRBD1 (5 bases). The CDR3 extends over 16 amino acids. Germline V gene lookup returns CDR1 SGHKS and CDR2 YYEKEE (reference sequence). With 4 bases removed from V and 3 bases from J, the gap between germline ends came to 17 bases. The CDR3, as DNA: TGTGCCAGCAGCCCGGCATGGGGACGGGACAATCAGCCCCAGCATTTT. Its translation: CASSPAWGRDNQPQHF.

This clonotype was seen repeatedly, ten times or more. This rearrangement joins TRBV6-1 to TRBJ2-7; 8 bases are shared with TRBD1. CDR3 size: 16 residues. In germline, CDR1 is MNHNS, CDR2 SASEGT. V was pared by 6 bases and J by 1 base, with 11 bases of the junction left unmatched. CDR3 DNA sequence: TGTGCCAGCAGAACGCAGGGGGCGTCTACATCCTACGAGCAGTACTTC. Its protein product is CASRTQGASTSYEQYF.

This chain connects TRBV9 to TRBJ2-2, with D perhaps matching TRBD1 (6 bases). V lost 3 bases, J lost 4 bases, and 10 bases lay in between. Germline CDR1 reads SGDLS; CDR2 reads YYNGEE. CDR3 length equals 14 residues. As DNA, the CDR3 is TGTGCCAGCAGCGACAGGGCTTCCACCGGGGAGCTGTTTTTT. It codes for CASSDRASTGELFF. Complete variable domain (other parts from reference TRBV9 and TRBJ2-2): DSGVTQTPKHLITATGQRVTLRCSPRSGDLSVYWYQQSLDQGLQFLIQYYNGEERAKGNILERFSAQQFPDLHSELNLSSLELGDSALYFCASSDRASTGELFFGEGSRLTVL.

J is TRBJ2-7 and V is TRBV29-1; D unclear. The CDR3 totals 13 residues. V was cut by 2 bases and J by 3 bases, with 11 bases left in between. Germline V gene data show CDR1 as SQVTM and CDR2 as ANQGSEA. The CDR3 reads CSVETSRDYEQYF. The CDR3 region has the DNA TGCAGCGTTGAAACCTCCCGCGACTACGAGCAGTACTTC.

The chain couples TRBV7-2 to TRBJ2-5; TRBD2 matches 11 bases. V trimming: 7 bases; J trimming: 1 base; junction bases outside the gene matches: 5. Per the germline V gene, CDR1 is SGHTA and CDR2 is FQGNSA. CDR3 size: 15 residues. The CDR3 loop reads CASNGLAGIQETQYF. The CDR3 DNA is TGTGCCAGCAACGGACTAGCGGGTATCCAAGAGACCCAGTACTTC.

This clonotype has ten or more counts. The chain recombines TRBV20-1 with TRBJ2-1; 10 nucleotides align to TRBD1. After removal of 3 bases from V and 7 bases from J, the junction contained 3 bases not matched to a gene. Germline lookup yields CDR1 DFQATT and CDR2 SNEGSKA (reference sequence). This CDR3 comprises 13 residues. The CDR3 nucleotides are TGCAGTGCTAGTAGACAGGGGGCGAATGAGCAGTTCTTC. Protein product: CSASRQGANEQFF.

The genes are TRBV27 and TRBJ2-7, with TRBD1 as a possible D gene (6 bases). The V and J ends lost 8 bases and 3 bases respectively, with 17 bases between them. The CDR3 is 14 residues long. In germline, CDR1 is MNHEY, CDR2 SMNVEV (reference sequence). The CDR3 spells CASGPQGPIYEQYF. CDR3 nucleotide sequence: TGTGCCAGCGGCCCACAGGGACCGATCTACGAGCAGTACTTC.

J is TRBJ2-1 and V is TRBV29-1; 7 bases map to TRBD1. The V gene's germline CDR1 is SQVTM and CDR2 ANQGSEA. The CDR3 has 13 residues. V was pared by 6 bases and J by 9 bases, with 11 bases of the junction left unmatched. CDR3 in DNA: TGCAGCGTCCGGGACAGTATGATTAGTGAGCAGTTCTTC. Encoded protein: CSVRDSMISEQFF.

This rearrangement joins TRBV28 to TRBJ2-3; the D gene is possibly TRBD1 (6 bases). Trimming took off 2 bases at V and 2 bases at J, with 14 bases between the two ends. Germline CDR1 and CDR2: MDHEN and SYDVKM. CDR3 size: 16 residues. CDR3 DNA: TGTGCCAGCAGTTTACCAAACAGGGATGTCACAGATACGCAGTATTTT. This encodes CASSLPNRDVTDTQYF.

The rearrangement links TRBV15 to TRBJ2-1; 7 nucleotides line up with TRBD2. The V segment lost 0 bases and the J segment 6 bases; nucleotides outside the gene matches: 5. The V gene's germline CDR1 is LNHNV and CDR2 YYDKDF (reference sequence). The CDR3 is made up of 15 amino acids. The CDR3 nucleotides are TGTGCCACCAGCAGAGACAGGGCTAGCGGCAATGAGCAGTTCTTC. Its protein product is CATSRDRASGNEQFF.

The chain couples TRBV20-1 to TRBJ2-5, with D uncertain. Trimming pared 0 bases from V and 0 bases from J, leaving 11 bases between. Germline CDR1 DFQATT, CDR2 SNEGSKA (reference sequence). This CDR3 spans 15 amino acids. CDR3 residues: CSARDSRTDQETQYF. CDR3 nucleotide sequence: TGCAGTGCTAGAGATAGTAGGACGGACCAAGAGACCCAGTACTTC.